This entry lists 27 T cell receptor beta chains sequenced from one sample in a study of shared clonotypes between healthy human individuals. Naive CD8 cells comprised CD45RO-negative, CCR7-positively selected cells, excluding terminally differentiated effector memory CD45RA+ cells. The repertoire was sequenced with immunoSEQ multiplex PCR; TCRdb's copy has only in-frame clones and lacks some. Among some 2.1 million clones listed, about 95% were seen once. Sequencing input: naive CD8+ T cells sorted from blood. These receptor sequences come from a man aged 18-30 years in good health.

This rearrangement joins TRBV30 to TRBJ2-1; possible D gene TRBD2, 6 bases. V was clipped by 1 base and J by 4 bases, with 17 bases between them. The CDR3 consists of 16 residues. CDR1 GTSNPN and CDR2 SVGIG come from the germline V gene (reference sequence). CDR3 sequence: CAWSGWVGGMYNEQFF. The CDR3 DNA reads TGTGCCTGGAGTGGGTGGGTAGGAGGGATGTACAATGAGCAGTTCTTC.

The CDR3 DNA follows: TGTGCCAGCAGCGTGTGGGGGAGGAAAGAAGAGACCCAGTACTTC. It specifies CASSVWGRKEETQYF. This sequence joins TRBV9 and TRBJ2-5; tentative D call: TRBD2 (6 bases). The CDR3 consists of 15 residues. Trimming took 2 bases from V and 3 from J, leaving 14 bases between them. CDR1 is SGDLS, CDR2 YYNGEE, per germline.

The chain carries TRBV27 and TRBJ2-7; D is possibly TRBD2 (5 bases). Germline V gene lookup returns CDR1 MNHEY and CDR2 SMNVEV (reference sequence). V was pared by 2 bases and J by 5 bases, with 16 bases between. The CDR3 contains 15 residues. Written as DNA, the CDR3 is TGTGCCAGCAGTTTAGGGCTAGCTTCTATTAACGAGCAGTACTTC. Amino acids: CASSLGLASINEQYF.

The V call is TRBV19, the J call TRBJ1-5; D gene unclear. Germline V CDR1 and CDR2: LNHDA, SQIVND (reference sequence). The CDR3 totals 13 residues. V lost 0 bases and J lost 4, with 4 bases in between. In nucleotides, the CDR3 is TGTGCCAGTAGTATAGACGCGAATCAGCCCCAGCATTTT. It specifies CASSIDANQPQHF.

V and J are TRBV2 and TRBJ2-3; D remains ambiguous. Germline CDR1 reads SNHLY; CDR2 reads FYNNEI. This CDR3 comprises 14 residues. V was clipped by 7 bases and J by 0 bases, with 11 bases between them. The CDR3 nucleotides read TGTGCCAGCACGAGCGTACCTAGCACAGATACGCAGTATTTT. Amino acids: CASTSVPSTDTQYF.

The chain employs TRBV28 and TRBJ2-6, with 9 bases aligning to TRBD1. V trimming: 4 bases; J trimming: 4 bases; junction bases outside the gene matches: 2. The CDR3 sequence is 15 residues long. Germline CDR1 is MDHEN and CDR2 is SYDVKM. CDR3 in amino acids: CASSWTGAGANVLTF. CDR3 sequence (DNA): TGTGCCAGCAGTTGGACAGGGGCCGGGGCCAACGTCCTGACTTTC.

The CDR3 nucleotides read TGTGCCAGCAGCGAGACTAGCTCCTACGAGCAGTACTTC. Protein: CASSETSSYEQYF. The chain carries TRBV13 and TRBJ2-7; D possibly corresponds to TRBD2 (6 bases). Germline-derived CDR1 and CDR2 are PRHDT and FYEKMQ (reference sequence). CDR3 length equals 13 residues. V was shortened by 5 bases and J by 0 bases, with 8 bases between the two germline ends.

Notes on this clone: Different DNA sequences within this sample yield the same CDR3. This chain uses TRBV5-1 with TRBJ2-7; weak D call: TRBD2 (6 bases). Trimming cost V 0 bases and J 2 bases, with 9 bases left between them. This CDR3 is 14 amino acids long. Germline loops: CDR1 SGHRS, CDR2 YFSETQ. CDR3 DNA sequence: TGCGCCAGCAGCTTGGCGGGAGTTACCTACGAGCAGTACTTC. Its protein is CASSLAGVTYEQYF.

The chain has TRBV7-6 and TRBJ1-2; 8 bases line up with TRBD1. CDR1 SGHVS and CDR2 FNYEAQ come from the germline V gene. J gave up 4 bases and V 0 bases, and 10 bases lay outside the gene matches. The CDR3 is 17 residues long. The DNA for the CDR3 is TGTGCCAGCAGCTTAGCCGCCTTGGACAGGGCCGCCTATGGCTACACCTTC. Its protein product is CASSLAALDRAAYGYTF.

The chain joins TRBV7-8 to TRBJ2-7, with 8 positions matching TRBD2. Germline V lookup: CDR1 SGHVS, CDR2 FQNEAQ. V was pared by 3 bases and J by 5 bases, with 9 bases of the junction left unmatched. This CDR3 is built from 15 residues. CDR3 loop: CASSFFSGSLNEQYF. The DNA of the CDR3 is TGTGCCAGCAGCTTTTTCAGCGGGAGTCTCAACGAGCAGTACTTC.

The J gene is TRBJ2-5, the V gene TRBV9; possibly TRBD2 for D (5 bases). V dropped 0 bases and J dropped 7 bases, with 19 bases sitting between them. The CDR3 loop spans 16 amino acids. From germline, CDR1 is SGDLS and CDR2 YYNGEE. This chain's CDR3 is CASSVEDSALWGTQYF. In DNA form, the CDR3 reads TGTGCCAGCAGCGTAGAAGATAGCGCCCTGTGGGGGACCCAGTACTTC.

The chain carries TRBV19 and TRBJ1-2; 11 nucleotides line up with TRBD1. After removal of 5 bases from V and 5 bases from J, the junction contained 7 bases not matched to a gene. Germline CDR1 LNHDA, CDR2 SQIVND (reference sequence). The CDR3 runs to 15 residues. For the CDR3, the DNA is TGTGCCAGTAGTCCCGGGACAGGGGGTTTGTATGGCTACACCTTC. Translation gives CASSPGTGGLYGYTF.

The genes are TRBV28 and TRBJ2-1; TRBD1 is a possible D gene (5 bases). Trimming pared 6 bases from V and 2 bases from J, leaving 8 bases between. Germline CDR1 is MDHEN and CDR2 is SYDVKM. The CDR3 loop spans 13 amino acids. The CDR3 reads CASRDSPYNEQFF. In DNA form, the CDR3 reads TGTGCCAGCAGAGACAGCCCCTACAATGAGCAGTTCTTC.

This chain's CDR3 is CASSDTGTGNQPQHF. The DNA for the CDR3 is TGTGCCAGCAGTGATACCGGGACAGGCAATCAGCCCCAGCATTTT. V is TRBV6-1 and J is TRBJ1-5, with 7 bases aligning to TRBD1. CDR3 size: 15 residues. Germline V gives CDR1 MNHNS, CDR2 SASEGT. V was pared by 3 bases and J by 2 bases, with 4 bases of the junction left unmatched.

This clone has just one count. J is TRBJ1-1 and V is TRBV5-1, with D possibly TRBD1 on 5 matching bases. Trimming left V 5 bases short and J 2 bases short, with 16 bases between. This CDR3 region has 15 residues. CDR1 and CDR2 (germline): SGHRS, YFSETQ. The DNA for the CDR3 is TGCGCCAGCAGACACGGACACAGACCCAACACTGAAGCTTTCTTT. It codes for CASRHGHRPNTEAFF.

The gene calls are TRBV10-2 and TRBJ1-2; 7 bases line up with TRBD1. The trim removed 0 bases at V and 8 bases at J, leaving 3 bases unmatched. Looked up from germline, CDR1 is WSHSY and CDR2 is SAAADI. The CDR3 is 13 amino acids. Written as DNA, the CDR3 is TGCGCCAGCAGTGAGTCGGGACAGAAGGGCTACACCTTC. Encoded protein: CASSESGQKGYTF.

The gene calls are TRBV7-8 and TRBJ2-2; D uncertain. In germline, CDR1 is SGHVS, CDR2 FQNEAQ. With 1 base removed from V and 0 bases from J, the gap between germline ends came to 6 bases. The CDR3 is 15 amino acids. The CDR3 nucleotides are TGTGCCAGCAGCTTAGTCTCCACGAACACCGGGGAGCTGTTTTTT. This codes for CASSLVSTNTGELFF. Combining the CDR3 with reference TRBV7-8 and TRBJ2-2 gives the whole variable domain GAGVSQSPRYKVAKRGQDVALRCDPISGHVSLFWYQQALGQGPEFLTYFQNEAQLDKSGLPSDRFFAERPEGSVSTLKIQRTQQEDSAVYLCASSLVSTNTGELFFGEGSRLTVL.

A note on this clone: In the same sample, other DNA sequences code for this CDR3. The V gene is TRBV27, the J gene TRBJ2-7, with D unresolved. The V end lost 3 bases, the J end lost 3 bases, and 12 bases lay between the germline ends. CDR1 MNHEY and CDR2 SMNVEV come from the germline V gene (reference sequence). The CDR3 loop spans 14 amino acids. CDR3 coding DNA: TGTGCCAGCAGTTTCTCTCTCGGAGTCTACGAGCAGTACTTC. It translates to CASSFSLGVYEQYF.

This rearrangement joins TRBV29-1 to TRBJ2-7, with a possible D match to TRBD1 (6 bases). Germline assignment: CDR1 SQVTM and CDR2 ANQGSEA. With 4 bases removed from V and 0 bases from J, the gap between germline ends came to 16 bases. The CDR3 is 15 residues long. The CDR3 nucleotides are TGCAGCGTTGTTAATCGGGACAAGAGCTCCTACGAGCAGTACTTC. Protein sequence: CSVVNRDKSSYEQYF.

The chain links TRBV7-2 to TRBJ2-1; D is possibly TRBD2 (6 bases). V dropped 2 bases and J dropped 6 bases, with 17 bases sitting between them. CDR1 is SGHTA, CDR2 FQGNSA, per germline. This CDR3 contains 16 residues. The CDR3: CASSLPGAGPVNEQFF. CDR3 sequence (DNA): TGTGCCAGCAGCTTACCGGGAGCGGGCCCGGTCAATGAGCAGTTCTTC.

This chain links TRBV10-1 with TRBJ1-6; unclear D gene. Trimming took off 6 bases at V and 0 bases at J, with 15 bases between the two ends. CDR1 is WNHNN, CDR2 SYGVQD, per germline (reference sequence). The CDR3 extends over 17 amino acids. The CDR3 protein is CASRLGLKSSYNSPLHF. The CDR3, as DNA: TGCGCCAGCAGACTTGGACTGAAGAGCTCCTATAATTCACCCCTCCACTTT.

The chain links TRBV4-3 to TRBJ2-1; possible D gene TRBD1, 6 bases. V dropped 2 bases and J dropped 9 bases, with 17 bases sitting between them. Germline V gene data show CDR1 as LGHNA and CDR2 as YSLEER. The CDR3 is 15 residues long. The CDR3 protein is CASSQKGVGAGEQFF. Written as DNA, the CDR3 is TGCGCCAGCAGCCAAAAGGGGGTTGGGGCCGGTGAGCAGTTCTTC.

The chain joins TRBV28 to TRBJ2-5; 7 nucleotides align to TRBD1. This CDR3 is 14 amino acids long. Trimming cost V 10 bases and J 0 bases; bases outside gene matches: 8. Germline V CDR1 and CDR2: MDHEN, SYDVKM. The CDR3 bases are TGTGCCACCACTTCCGGACAGGACCAAGAGACCCAGTACTTC. Encoded protein: CATTSGQDQETQYF.

The chain is built from TRBV5-4 and TRBJ2-1, with D possibly called TRBD1 or TRBD2 (5 bases each). CDR1 and CDR2 from the germline V gene are SGHNT and YYREEE (reference sequence). The CDR3 extends over 11 amino acids. V lost 4 bases to trimming and J lost 7 bases, with 6 bases between them. Here the CDR3 DNA reads TGTGCCAGCAGCGAGGGGAATGAGCAGTTCTTC. Residues: CASSEGNEQFF. Filled out from reference TRBV5-4 and TRBJ2-1, the complete variable domain reads ETGVTQSPTHLIKTRGQQVTLRCSSQSGHNTVSWYQQALGQGPQFIFQYYREEENGRGNFPPRFSGLQFPNYSSELNVNALELDDSALYLCASSEGNEQFFGPGTRLTVL.

This clone was counted once. V is TRBV29-1 and J is TRBJ2-3; D is undetermined. Trimming pared 1 base from V and 12 bases from J, leaving 32 bases between. This CDR3 region has 18 residues. The germline gives CDR1 SQVTM, CDR2 ANQGSEA. As DNA, the CDR3 is TGCAGCGTTGAAGGTGGGATTGGGTCCGATACTTGGCGATTAGGACAGTATTTT. It is translated as CSVEGGIGSDTWRLGQYF.

This chain links TRBV30 with TRBJ2-1, with 12 positions matching TRBD2. Germline trimming cut 2 bases from V and 0 bases from J; bases unmatched to any gene: 2. The CDR3 has 16 amino acids. Germline V gene lookup returns CDR1 GTSNPN and CDR2 SVGIG (reference sequence). The chain's CDR3 is CAWSLTSGSSYNEQFF. The CDR3 DNA reads TGTGCCTGGAGTTTGACTAGCGGGAGCTCCTACAATGAGCAGTTCTTC.

The rearrangement uses TRBV5-6 and TRBJ2-2; no clear D gene. CDR3 length equals 12 residues. Deletions cut 5 bases from V and 7 bases from J, with 9 bases between. The germline CDR1 and CDR2 sequences are SGHDT and YYEEEE. CDR3 nucleotide sequence: TGTGCCAGCAGTCCGACGGGCGGGGAGCTGTTTTTT. This sequence encodes CASSPTGGELFF.